This record covers a single TCR beta chain. Its antigen is still unknown. This sample was included in a study of T cell responses to AZD1222 COVID-19 vaccine. Sequencing used immunoSEQ multiplex PCR; TCRdb keeps in-frame clones, though not all of them. This sample has 85,000 to 130,000 clones, with over 90% found just once. General study results and limits: Sampled repertoires all dated from after the peak T cell response. Nearly half of spike-specific TCRs reportedly target unmutated variant regions. Vaccination with two AZD1222 doses was followed by a rise in Spike-specific TCR breadth and depth.

The TCR comes from an adult in good health. The sample was peripheral blood, taken on day 0 of AZD1222 vaccination.

CDR3: CASDRSSTDTQYF. CDR3 sequence (DNA): TGTGCCTCGGACAGGTCTAGCACAGATACGCAGTATTTT. The rearrangement uses TRBV30 and TRBJ2-3; 7 bases fit TRBD1. CDR1 and CDR2 (germline): GTSNPN, SVGIG (reference sequence). The length of the CDR3 is 13 residues. The trim removed 7 bases at V and 0 bases at J, leaving 4 bases unmatched.